One and the same sample provided the 24 T cell receptor beta chains below, sequenced in a study of T-cell reconstitution after alpha-beta-depleted transplantation in children. The authors prepared the TCRbeta library with unique molecular identifiers. TCRdb re-analysed the PCR reads in MiXCR, keeping a single row per CDR3 protein. Of about 600,000 distinct CDR3 sequences listed, approximately 13% are singletons. The specimen comprised PBMCs, mostly from graft donor cells, sampled 360 days after TCRalphabeta/CD19-depleted stem cell transplant. The receptors come from a male patient younger than 18 who had a stem cell transplant for acute myeloid leukemia, so the T cells may come from the graft donor.

This clonotype was found a few times. The CDR3 DNA is TGTGCCAGCAGTTACTCGATCAATGAGCAGTTCTTC. Translating it yields CASSYSINEQFF. The gene calls are TRBV6-2 or TRBV6-3 and TRBJ2-1; D gene unclear. V was pared by 0 bases and J by 6 bases, with 3 bases between. The CDR3 runs to 12 residues. Germline-derived CDR1 and CDR2 are MNHEY and SVGEGT.

V and J are TRBV25-1 and TRBJ1-1; 7 positions match TRBD1. The length of the CDR3 is 17 residues. The germline V gene encodes CDR1 MGHDK and CDR2 SYGVNS. J lost 1 base, V lost 1 base, and 9 bases had no gene match. The CDR3 region has the DNA TGTGCCAGCAGTGAATCGGAGAGGGGGCGATGGAACACTGAAGCTTTCTTT. The encoded protein is CASSESERGRWNTEAFF.

This clonotype was seen a few times. The chain has TRBV29-1 and TRBJ1-1; tentatively, D is TRBD1 (5 bases). The CDR3 consists of 16 residues. V lost 3 bases and J 4 bases, leaving 21 bases between the germline ends. CDR1 and CDR2 (germline): SQVTM, ANQGSEA. The CDR3 spells CSVDPRDQAGGTEAFF. The CDR3 coding sequence is TGCAGCGTTGACCCGAGGGACCAGGCGGGCGGCACTGAAGCTTTCTTT.

J is TRBJ2-5 and V is TRBV15, with 8 positions matching TRBD1. The CDR3 has 16 amino acids. Germline loops: CDR1 LNHNV, CDR2 YYDKDF (reference sequence). Trimming removed 0 bases from V and 4 bases from J; junction bases left unmatched: 7. CDR3: CATSREAAGGRETQYF. The CDR3 bases are TGTGCCACCAGCAGAGAGGCAGCAGGGGGCCGAGAGACCCAGTACTTC.

This clonotype was counted only a few times. The V call is TRBV4-3, the J call TRBJ2-7; 10 bases are shared with TRBD2. J gave up 2 bases and V 1 base, and 8 bases lay outside the gene matches. CDR1 LGHNA and CDR2 YSLEER come from the germline V gene. The CDR3 sequence is 17 residues long. The CDR3 bases are TGCGCCAGCAGCCAAGTAATAGCGGGAGGTCTCCCCTACGAGCAGTACTTC. Residues: CASSQVIAGGLPYEQYF.

Worth noting for this clonotype: The junction does not match germline at one end; this may be a read error. The genes are TRBV12-3 or TRBV12-4 and TRBJ2-4; 8 bases line up with TRBD1. The CDR3 has 16 residues. The CDR3 region is CASSPRQGSSKDIQYF. Written as DNA, the CDR3 is TGTGCCAGCAGTCCCCGACAGGGGTCTTCCAAAGACATTCAGTACTTC.

In its sample, this clonotype was seen a few times. The rearrangement joins TRBV7-9 to TRBJ2-7; TRBD1 agrees at 7 bases. Germline values: CDR1 SEHNR, CDR2 FQNEAQ (reference sequence). This CDR3 region has 15 residues. V was pared by 4 bases and J by 3 bases, with 9 bases of the junction left unmatched. CDR3 DNA: TGTGCCAGCAGCTCGACAGGGCCTAATAACTACGAGCAGTACTTC. This sequence encodes CASSSTGPNNYEQYF.

This rearrangement joins TRBV7-3 to TRBJ2-6, with D possibly TRBD1 on 6 matching bases. V was trimmed by 1 base and J by 0 bases, leaving 10 bases between them. In germline, CDR1 is SGHTA, CDR2 FQGTGA. The CDR3 length is 17 residues. CDR3 in DNA: TGTGCCAGCAGCTTAATGGCAGGGGTCTCTGGGGCCAACGTCCTGACTTTC. It translates to CASSLMAGVSGANVLTF.

The chain recombines TRBV21-1 with TRBJ2-2; the table assigns TRBD2, which was not confirmed against the DNA. TRBV21-1 is labeled a pseudogene. The CDR3 extends over 17 amino acids. The CDR3 region has the DNA TGTGCCAGCAGCATACAGCTAAAGTCCCAATTCACCGGGGAGCTGTTTTTT. Translated: CASSIQLKSQFTGELFF.

This rearrangement joins TRBV6-1 to TRBJ2-5, with D maybe TRBD2 (5 bases). CDR3 length equals 14 residues. V shed 4 bases and J shed 1 base, with 10 bases lying between them. Germline V gene lookup returns CDR1 MNHNS and CDR2 SASEGT. The CDR3 DNA follows: TGTGCCAGCAGTGCTTACGCGGGCCAAGAGACCCAGTACTTC. It specifies CASSAYAGQETQYF.

This clonotype was observed a few times. This chain uses TRBV5-1 with TRBJ2-2; D might be TRBD1 (7 bases). V was cut by 4 bases and J by 4 bases, with 17 bases left in between. The CDR3 loop spans 16 amino acids. The germline gives CDR1 SGHRS, CDR2 YFSETQ. The CDR3, as DNA: TGCGCCAGCAGCCCGGCGGCAGGGGGAGGCACCGGGGAGCTGTTTTTT. Its protein is CASSPAAGGGTGELFF.

In this sample, this clonotype turned up many times. The chain links TRBV29-1 to TRBJ2-1; no definite D call. Trimming pared 5 bases from V and 7 bases from J, leaving 6 bases between. The CDR3 runs to 10 residues. The germline CDR1 and CDR2 sequences are SQVTM and ANQGSEA. The DNA for the CDR3 is TGCAGCGTTCTGGGAAATGAGCAGTTCTTC. Its translation: CSVLGNEQFF.

This clonotype was seen only a few times. The V call is TRBV29-1, the J call TRBJ2-7; TRBD2 is a possible D gene (6 bases). The germline CDR1 and CDR2 sequences are SQVTM and ANQGSEA. V was trimmed by 7 bases and J by 3 bases, leaving 10 bases between them. This CDR3 comprises 11 residues. CDR3 protein: CSGLTSYEQYF. CDR3 DNA sequence: TGCAGCGGCCTGACTAGCTACGAGCAGTACTTC.

The chain carries TRBV27 and TRBJ2-7; D unclear. V lost 5 bases and J 0 bases, leaving 17 bases between the germline ends. This CDR3 is built from 16 residues. Germline V gene sequence: CDR1 MNHEY, CDR2 SMNVEV (reference sequence). The CDR3 is CASSPFPTLSSYEQYF. CDR3 nucleotides: TGTGCCAGCAGTCCCTTCCCGACACTAAGCTCCTACGAGCAGTACTTC.

This clonotype turned up a few times. The chain is built from TRBV2 and TRBJ2-3, with D perhaps matching TRBD2 (6 bases). The CDR3 loop spans 14 amino acids. Trimming shortened V by 7 bases and J by 0 bases, and 11 bases separated the two germline ends. The germline CDR1 and CDR2 sequences are SNHLY and FYNNEI. In DNA form, the CDR3 reads TGTGCCAGCAAACGCGGGATTAGCACAGATACGCAGTATTTT. Translating it yields CASKRGISTDTQYF.

At least ten counts were recorded for this clonotype. The chain links TRBV28 to TRBJ2-7, with D hard to call. Germline loops: CDR1 MDHEN, CDR2 SYDVKM. V gave up 4 bases and J gave up 1 base, with 14 bases separating them. This CDR3 region has 15 residues. In DNA, the CDR3 is TGTGCCAGCAGTTATGCCGGGCCCTTTTCCTACGAGCAGTACTTC. It is translated as CASSYAGPFSYEQYF.

The CDR3 loop is CASSLVGRGITGELFF. The CDR3 bases are TGTGCCAGCAGCTTAGTGGGTAGAGGTATCACCGGGGAGCTGTTTTTT. The rearrangement links TRBV11-2 to TRBJ2-2; D gene unclear. Germline CDR1 reads SGHAT; CDR2 reads FQNNGV. The CDR3 length is 16 residues. V was shortened by 1 base and J by 4 bases, with 13 bases between the two germline ends.

This clonotype was observed many times. The chain carries TRBV19 and TRBJ2-1; a possible D gene is TRBD1 (6 bases). CDR3 length: 17 residues. Trimming removed 1 base from V and 0 bases from J, with 13 bases in between. Germline CDR1 and CDR2: LNHDA and SQIVND (reference sequence). The CDR3 reads CASSIGRDKNSYNEQFF. In DNA form, the CDR3 reads TGTGCCAGTAGTATAGGCCGGGACAAAAACTCCTACAATGAGCAGTTCTTC.

This clonotype was found a few times. The rearrangement joins TRBV18 to TRBJ2-3; D uncertain. Germline CDR1 and CDR2: KGHSH and LQKENI. The CDR3 covers 17 residues. V lost 2 bases and J lost 6, with 21 bases in between. The CDR3, as DNA: TGTGCCAGCTCACCATCGAAAGAGGCATCGGGTTCGGATACGCAGTATTTT. Protein sequence: CASSPSKEASGSDTQYF.

This clonotype was observed a few times. The rearrangement links TRBV2 to TRBJ2-7, with 10 bases matching TRBD1. V lost 6 bases and J lost 6; bases outside the gene matches: 8. The CDR3 spans 14 residues. Germline CDR1 is SNHLY and CDR2 is FYNNEI. CDR3 DNA sequence: TGTGCCAGCAGCGAGGACAGGGGGGCTGGCGAGCAGTACTTC. Translation gives CASSEDRGAGEQYF.

This clonotype was picked up many times. The chain links TRBV10-3 to TRBJ2-3; D is unclear. Germline CDR1 ENHRY, CDR2 SYGVKD. Trimming took off 11 bases at V and 5 bases at J, with 11 bases between the two ends. There are 11 residues in the CDR3. CDR3 amino acids: CAAQLGDTQYF. CDR3 nucleotide sequence: TGTGCCGCTCAACTTGGAGATACGCAGTATTTT.

This clonotype was detected only a few times. The J gene is TRBJ2-7, the V gene TRBV21-1; the table assigns TRBD1, which was not confirmed against the DNA. TRBV21-1 is classified as a pseudogene. The CDR3 consists of 13 residues. CDR3: CASREEGTHEQYF. The CDR3 coding sequence is TGTGCCAGCAGAGAAGAGGGGACACACGAGCAGTACTTC.

In this sample, this clonotype turned up a few times. This chain's CDR3 is CASSYSSGTGDTDTQYF. The CDR3 nucleotides read TGTGCCAGCAGTTACTCGAGTGGGACAGGGGACACAGATACGCAGTATTTT. The gene calls are TRBV6-2 or TRBV6-3 and TRBJ2-3, with 10 bases aligning to TRBD1. Trimming cost V 0 bases and J 2 bases; bases outside gene matches: 5. The CDR3 runs 17 residues. CDR1 and CDR2 (germline): MNHEY, SVGEGT.

This chain links TRBV20-1 with TRBJ2-4, with 8 bases identical to TRBD2. This CDR3 spans 15 amino acids. Germline CDR1 is DFQATT and CDR2 is SNEGSKA (reference sequence). Trimming took 3 bases from V and 1 from J; bases not matched to a gene: 5. The CDR3 loop is CSASWSGSAKNIQYF. For the CDR3, the DNA is TGCAGTGCTAGTTGGAGCGGGAGTGCCAAAAACATTCAGTACTTC.